The rows below give T cell receptor beta chains drawn from one sample of a study of blood T cell repertoires in COVID-19. Measured with immunoSEQ multiplex PCR; TCRdb has only the in-frame clones, and not every one. The sample holds about 75,000 clones, approximately 80% seen once. The specimen was peripheral blood. The receptors shown here come from a woman between 50 and 59 years old with acute or convalescent COVID-19. CDR3s include the opening cysteine and the closing phenylalanine or tryptophan. The D gene is left open where the match is weak. For some rows the clone size is stated as once, few or many, or as a class when expanded; others skip it.

>TRBD1|TRBJ2-7|TRBV15|-
CATSRARTGEGYEQYF
TGTGCCACCAGCAGAGCCAGGACAGGGGAGGGGTACGAGCAGTACTTC
>-|TRBJ1-2|TRBV28|-
CASSFSGEYGYTF
TGTGCCAGCAGTTTTTCCGGGGAGTATGGCTACACCTTC
>-|TRBJ2-2|TRBV2|-
CASSEDRSPNTGELFF
TGTGCCAGCAGTGAAGATCGGAGCCCGAACACCGGGGAGCTGTTTTTT
>TRBD2|TRBJ2-7|TRBV28|-
CASSLPSRASGFTYEQYF
TGTGCCAGCAGTTTACCCAGTCGGGCTAGCGGGTTTACCTACGAGCAGTACTTC
>-|TRBJ1-3|TRBV6-1|-
CASSVGFGTFGNTIYF
TGTGCCAGCAGTGTGGGCTTCGGGACATTCGGAAACACCATATATTTT
>-|TRBJ2-7|TRBV25-1|-
CASSEPDRSYEQYF
TGTGCCAGCAGTGAACCCGACAGGTCCTACGAGCAGTACTTC
>-|TRBJ1-2|TRBV4-1|-
CASSQVRVRARGYGYTF
TGCGCCAGCAGCCAAGTTAGGGTAAGGGCCAGGGGCTATGGCTACACCTTC
>TRBD1|TRBJ1-6|TRBV19|once
CASTGTAGGNSPLHF
TGTGCCAGTACAGGGACAGCTGGGGGTAATTCACCCCTCCACTTT
>TRBD2|TRBJ2-1|TRBV7-2|-
CASSLGRGGGEQFF
TGTGCCAGCAGCTTAGGTCGGGGGGGCGGTGAGCAGTTCTTC
>TRBD1|TRBJ2-3|TRBV23-1|once
CASSQRGQSPGTDTQYF
TGCGCCAGCAGTCAGAGGGGACAGAGTCCGGGCACAGATACGCAGTATTTT
>TRBD1|TRBJ1-4|TRBV27|-
CASSLYGQGEKLFF
TGTGCCAGCAGTTTATACGGACAGGGTGAAAAACTGTTTTTT
>TRBD2|TRBJ2-5|TRBV6-5|once
CASSRMTSGQETQYF
TGTGCCAGCAGTCGGATGACTAGCGGTCAAGAGACCCAGTACTTC
>TRBD1|TRBJ1-5|TRBV27|-
CASSLTGVTGSNQPQHF
TGTGCCAGCAGTTTGACAGGGGTCACAGGGAGCAATCAGCCCCAGCATTTT
>TRBD1|TRBJ1-3|TRBV2|-
CASREGQGVGNTIYF
TGTGCCAGCAGGGAGGGACAGGGAGTTGGAAACACCATATATTTT
>-|TRBJ2-7|TRBV30|-
CAWSVQGYEQYF
TGTGCCTGGAGTGTACAGGGCTACGAGCAGTACTTC
>TRBD2|TRBJ2-3|TRBV7-8|-
CASSPRASGFTDTQYF
TGTGCCAGCAGCCCCCGGGCTAGCGGGTTCACAGATACGCAGTATTTT
>TRBD1|TRBJ2-3|TRBV5-1|-
CASSNLSTISRGRTDTQYF
TGCGCCAGCAGCAACCTTAGCACCATCTCCAGGGGGCGGACAGATACGCAGTATTTT
>-|TRBJ2-1|TRBV12-3/TRBV12-4|once
CASSFSEAEQFF
TGTGCCAGCAGTTTTTCAGAAGCGGAGCAGTTCTTC
>-|TRBJ2-7|TRBV20-1|-
CSARLGYEQYF
TGCAGTGCTAGACTAGGCTACGAGCAGTACTTC
>-|TRBJ1-1|TRBV2|-
CASSGRVGWDTEAFF
TGTGCCAGCAGTGGACGTGTGGGCTGGGACACTGAAGCTTTCTTT
>-|TRBJ2-3|TRBV4-2|-
CASSQGGVEDTQYF
TGTGCCAGCAGCCAAGGCGGGGTGGAAGATACGCAGTATTTT
>TRBD1|TRBJ2-7|TRBV11-1|-
CASSLIRQGPSEQYF
TGTGCCAGCAGCTTAATCCGACAGGGGCCGAGCGAGCAGTACTTC
>TRBD1|TRBJ1-2|TRBV4-3|few
CASSVGQTEYDGYTF
TGCGCCAGCAGCGTGGGACAGACGGAGTATGATGGCTACACCTTC
>TRBD2|TRBJ2-1|TRBV29-1|-
CSVEAASGSRDNEQFF
TGCAGCGTTGAAGCGGCTAGCGGTTCTAGGGACAATGAGCAGTTCTTC
>TRBD2|TRBJ2-3|TRBV18|-
CASSPGLGIDTQYF
TGTGCCAGCTCACCGGGACTAGGGATAGATACGCAGTATTTT
>TRBD2|TRBJ2-1|TRBV18|-
CASSPRTSGTTQGFEFF
TGTGCCAGCTCACCACGAACTAGCGGGACGACCCAGGGCTTTGAGTTCTTC
>-|TRBJ1-1|TRBV13|-
CASSLVRNTEAFF
TGTGCCAGCAGCTTAGTGAGAAACACTGAAGCTTTCTTT
>-|TRBJ2-7|TRBV28|-
CASSLYWGAYEQYF
TGTGCCAGCAGTTTATATTGGGGGGCCTACGAGCAGTACTTC
>TRBD1|TRBJ1-1|TRBV27|-
CASRPLDRDTEAFF
TGTGCCAGCAGACCCCTGGACAGGGACACTGAAGCTTTCTTT
>-|TRBJ1-3|TRBV10-3|-
CAIETSGNTIYF
TGTGCCATCGAAACTTCTGGAAACACCATATATTTT
>-|TRBJ1-1|TRBV7-9|-
CASSPDTEAFF
TGTGCCAGCAGCCCAGACACTGAAGCTTTCTTT
>-|TRBJ1-1|TRBV10-3|-
CAISESGGAWEAFF
TGTGCCATCAGTGAGTCGGGAGGGGCTTGGGAAGCTTTCTTT
>TRBD2|TRBJ2-3|TRBV7-3|-
CASSLQGTSGSDSTDTQYF
TGTGCCAGCAGCTTACAGGGGACTAGCGGGAGCGATAGCACAGATACGCAGTATTTT
>-|TRBJ2-5|TRBV10-1|-
CASRGTPQYQETQYF
TGCGCCAGCAGAGGGACTCCACAGTACCAAGAGACCCAGTACTTC
>-|TRBJ1-5|TRBV4-2|once
CASSQDGTPNQPQHF
TGTGCCAGCAGCCAAGATGGGACACCAAATCAGCCCCAGCATTTT
>TRBD1|TRBJ2-7|TRBV29-1|-
CSGGQGASEQYF
TGCAGCGGGGGACAGGGGGCTAGCGAGCAGTACTTC
>-|TRBJ2-7|TRBV7-2|-
CASSLGYFTYEQYF
TGTGCCAGCAGCTTAGGTTACTTTACCTACGAGCAGTACTTC
>TRBD2|TRBJ2-1|TRBV5-4|few
CASSLAGGRYNEQFF
TGTGCCAGCAGCTTGGCCGGCGGGAGGTACAATGAGCAGTTCTTC
>-|TRBJ1-6|TRBV7-2|-
CASRQSGSYNSPLHF
TGTGCCAGCAGACAAAGTGGTTCCTATAATTCACCCCTCCACTTT
>-|TRBJ1-1|TRBV2|-
CASSPPRGATEAFF
TGTGCCAGCAGTCCCCCCCGGGGGGCCACTGAAGCTTTCTTT
>-|TRBJ2-5|TRBV11-3|-
CASSLGGAGLQETQYF
TGTGCCAGCAGCTTGGGCGGGGCGGGACTCCAAGAGACCCAGTACTTC
>TRBD1|TRBJ2-5|TRBV5-1|-
CASSQGGTDQETQYF
TGCGCCAGCAGCCAGGGTGGGACAGATCAAGAGACCCAGTACTTC
>-|TRBJ2-5|TRBV5-8|-
CASSALVGETQYF
TGTGCCAGCAGCGCACTAGTAGGGGAGACCCAGTACTTC
>TRBD1|TRBJ1-5|TRBV5-1|-
CASSLGAGTGRNQPQHF
TGCGCCAGCAGCTTGGGCGCCGGGACAGGGAGAAATCAGCCCCAGCATTTT
>-|TRBJ2-6|TRBV4-3|-
CASSQEPEVSGANVLTF
TGCGCCAGCAGCCAAGAGCCCGAGGTGTCTGGGGCCAACGTCCTGACTTTC
>-|TRBJ1-5|TRBV5-6|-
CASSFSGGINQPQHF
TGTGCCAGCAGCTTCTCGGGGGGTATTAATCAGCCCCAGCATTTT